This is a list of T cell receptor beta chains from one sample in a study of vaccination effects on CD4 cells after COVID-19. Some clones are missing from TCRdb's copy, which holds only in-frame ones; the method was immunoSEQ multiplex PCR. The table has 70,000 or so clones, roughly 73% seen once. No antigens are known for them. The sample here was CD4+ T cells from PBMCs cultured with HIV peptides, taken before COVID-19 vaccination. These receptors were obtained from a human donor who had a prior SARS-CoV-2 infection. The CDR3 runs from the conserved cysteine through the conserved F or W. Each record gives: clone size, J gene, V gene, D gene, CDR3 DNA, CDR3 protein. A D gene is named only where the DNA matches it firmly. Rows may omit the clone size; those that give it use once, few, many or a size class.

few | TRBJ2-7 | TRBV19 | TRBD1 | TGTGCCAGTAGACGAGACAGGGTAAGCTACGAGCAGTACTTC | CASRRDRVSYEQYF
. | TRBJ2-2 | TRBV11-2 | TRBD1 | TGTGCCAGCAGCTCACTACAGGGGTCGGTCGTGGGGCTGTTTTTT | CASSSLQGSVVGLFF
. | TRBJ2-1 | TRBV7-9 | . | TGTGCCAGCAGCTTATCCCTCGCGGGGTCCTACAATGAGCAGTTCTTC | CASSLSLAGSYNEQFF
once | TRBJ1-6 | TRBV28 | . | TGTGCCAGCAGTTTAGGGGGGGACGGATCACCCCTCCACTTT | CASSLGGDGSPLHF
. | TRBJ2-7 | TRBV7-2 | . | TGTGCCAGCAGCTTCCGGGACGGAGAATACGAGCAGTACTTC | CASSFRDGEYEQYF
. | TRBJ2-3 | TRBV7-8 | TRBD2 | TGTGCCAGCAGCTTAGGACAATTTGTGGCGGGGGGGCCATATACGCAGTATTTT | CASSLGQFVAGGPYTQYF
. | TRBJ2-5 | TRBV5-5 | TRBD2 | TGTGCCAGCAGCACAGGACTAGCGGGGGGGGGTGAGACCCAGTACTTC | CASSTGLAGGGETQYF
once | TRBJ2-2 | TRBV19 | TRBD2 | TGTGCCAGTAGCCTCCTCCGGGGGGGGGCGAACACCGGGGAGCTGTTTTTT | CASSLLRGGANTGELFF
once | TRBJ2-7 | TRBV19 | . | TGTGCCAGTAGTATCCCCGCGGGAACAAAGGGCGAGCAGTACTTC | CASSIPAGTKGEQYF
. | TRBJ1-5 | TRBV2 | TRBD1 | TGTGCCAGCAGTCCCTCCGGGACAGGGAGGTATCAGCCCCAGCATTTT | CASSPSGTGRYQPQHF
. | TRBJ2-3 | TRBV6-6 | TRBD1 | TGTGCCAGCACTCGCAGAGTTTCCGGGACAGGGCCAGATACGCAGTATTTT | CASTRRVSGTGPDTQYF
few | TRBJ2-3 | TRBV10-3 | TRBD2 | TGTGCCAACGGGGGCGGGGGGGACACAGATACGCAGTATTTT | CANGGGGDTDTQYF
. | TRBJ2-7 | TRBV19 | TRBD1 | TGTGCCAGTAGTAAAACAGGGGATAGCTCCTACGAGCAGTACTTC | CASSKTGDSSYEQYF
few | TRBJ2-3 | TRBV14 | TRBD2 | TGTGCCAGCAGACTAGCGGGATCCACAGATACGCAGTATTTT | CASRLAGSTDTQYF
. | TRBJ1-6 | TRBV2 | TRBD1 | TGTGCCAGCAGCGCGCAGGGGGCGGGTAATTCACCCCTCCACTTT | CASSAQGAGNSPLHF
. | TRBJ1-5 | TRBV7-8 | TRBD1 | TGTGCCAGCAGCTTCAACGGAGGGACAGGGGTTCAGCCCCAGCATTTT | CASSFNGGTGVQPQHF
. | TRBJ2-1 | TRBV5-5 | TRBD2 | TGTGCCAGCAGCTTGACTAGCGGATACAATGAGCAGTTCTTC | CASSLTSGYNEQFF
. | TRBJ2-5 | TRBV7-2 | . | TGTGCCAGCAGCTCTATAGAGAACCAAGAGACCCAGTACTTC | CASSSIENQETQYF
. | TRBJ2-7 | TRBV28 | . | TGTGCCAGCAGTTTTTCACAACGCGCCCCCCTCTCCTACGAGCAGTACTTC | CASSFSQRAPLSYEQYF
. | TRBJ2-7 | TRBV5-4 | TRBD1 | TGTGCCAGCAGGGACAGGGGCACCTACGAGCAGTACTTC | CASRDRGTYEQYF
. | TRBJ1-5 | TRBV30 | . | TGTGCCTGGTCGAGAGACAGGTTAGAGCCCCAGCATTTT | CAWSRDRLEPQHF
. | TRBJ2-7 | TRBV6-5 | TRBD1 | TGTGCCAGCAGTATTGGACAGGGTGCCTACGAGCAGTACTTC | CASSIGQGAYEQYF
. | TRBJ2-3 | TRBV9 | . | TGTGCCAGCAGCGTAGGCGGGAGCACAGATACGCAGTATTTT | CASSVGGSTDTQYF
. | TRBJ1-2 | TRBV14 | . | TGTGCCAGCAGCCAAGACGCCAGGGCTGATGGCTACACCTTC | CASSQDARADGYTF
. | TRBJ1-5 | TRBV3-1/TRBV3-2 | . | TGTGCCAGCAGCCCCGATAGTCCGTATAGGGCTGGCAATCAGCCCCAGCATTTT | CASSPDSPYRAGNQPQHF
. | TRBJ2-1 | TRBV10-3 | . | TGTGCCATCAGTGAGGACTCCACGGATGAGCAGTTCTTC | CAISEDSTDEQFF
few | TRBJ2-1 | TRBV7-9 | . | TGTGCCAGCAGCCCAGGAGGGTCCTTTGGGAATGAGCAGTTCTTC | CASSPGGSFGNEQFF
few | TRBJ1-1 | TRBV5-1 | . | TGCGCCAGCAGCTTGTCCCGGGATTCGAACACTGAAGCTTTCTTT | CASSLSRDSNTEAFF
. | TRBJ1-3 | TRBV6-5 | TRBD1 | TGTGCCAGCAGGGTCGACAGGGATCACAACACCATATATTTT | CASRVDRDHNTIYF
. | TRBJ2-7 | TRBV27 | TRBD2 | TGTGCCAGCACGGTATACGGTAAGCGGGACTACTCCTACGAGCAGTACTTC | CASTVYGKRDYSYEQYF
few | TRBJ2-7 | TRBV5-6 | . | TGTGCCAGCAGCCGGGGACTCCAGCTCGAGCAGTACTTC | CASSRGLQLEQYF
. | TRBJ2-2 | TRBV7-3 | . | TGTGCCAGCAGCACAACAAGACAGTCCGGGGAGCTGTTTTTT | CASSTTRQSGELFF
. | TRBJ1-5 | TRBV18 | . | TGTGCCAGCTCACTCCGGGACGTAGGGGGGACTGAGGGCAATCAGCCCCAGCATTTT | CASSLRDVGGTEGNQPQHF
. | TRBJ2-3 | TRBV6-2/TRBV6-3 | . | TGTGCCAGCAGTTATATGCAGGGTGGAGATACGCAGTATTTT | CASSYMQGGDTQYF
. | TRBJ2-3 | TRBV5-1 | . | TGCGCCAGCAGCCCACAGACGAGAGACACAGATACGCAGTATTTT | CASSPQTRDTDTQYF
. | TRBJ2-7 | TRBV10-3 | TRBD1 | TGTGCCATCAGCCTCGGACAGGGGGCCTACGAGCAGTACTTC | CAISLGQGAYEQYF
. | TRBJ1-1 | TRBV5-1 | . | TGCGCCAGCAGCCCTCAGGGCTCGAGCACTGAAGCTTTCTTT | CASSPQGSSTEAFF
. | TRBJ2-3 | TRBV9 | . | TGTGCCAGCAGCTCCATAGGCACAGATACGCAGTATTTT | CASSSIGTDTQYF
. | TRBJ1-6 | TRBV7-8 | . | TGTGCCAGCAGCCGTTATAATTCACCCCTCCACTTT | CASSRYNSPLHF
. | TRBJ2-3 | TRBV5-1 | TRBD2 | TGCGCCAGCAGCTTGCCGAGCGGGGTCTTGGATACGCAGTATTTT | CASSLPSGVLDTQYF
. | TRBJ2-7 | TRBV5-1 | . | TGCGCCACCAAAGGGACTGACAGCTCCTACGAGCAGTACTTC | CATKGTDSSYEQYF
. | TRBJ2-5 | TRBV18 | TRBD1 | TGTGCCAGCTCACCGGGGACAGGCCAAGAGACCCAGTACTTC | CASSPGTGQETQYF
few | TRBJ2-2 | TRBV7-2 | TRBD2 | TGTGCCAGCAGCCTAGGGACTAGCGGGAGTCGAACCGGGGAGCTGTTTTTT | CASSLGTSGSRTGELFF
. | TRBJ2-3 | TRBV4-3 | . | TGCGCCAGCAGTCCTCGGGGCGTAGCAGAGGGAGATACGCAGTATTTT | CASSPRGVAEGDTQYF
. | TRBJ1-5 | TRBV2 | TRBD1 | TGTGCCAGCAGTGAAGGGACCAACAGGGGGATTCAGCCCCAGCATTTT | CASSEGTNRGIQPQHF
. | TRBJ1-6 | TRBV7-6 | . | TGTGCCAGCAGCCCCCAGGACGGCAGTGACCCATATTCACCCCTCCACTTT | CASSPQDGSDPYSPLHF
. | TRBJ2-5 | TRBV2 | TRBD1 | TGTGCCAGCAGTGAAGGGACAGGGGCCAGGGCCCAGTACTTC | CASSEGTGARAQYF
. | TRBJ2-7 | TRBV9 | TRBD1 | TGTGCCAGCAGCGCGACAGGGGCATCGGGATACGAGCAGTACTTC | CASSATGASGYEQYF
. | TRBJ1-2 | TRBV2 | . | TGTGCCAGCGGGGAGGCGGGCTACACCTTC | CASGEAGYTF
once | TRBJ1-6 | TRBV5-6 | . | TGTGCCAGCAGCTTGGTTGATGGGGATAATTCACCCCTCCACTTT | CASSLVDGDNSPLHF
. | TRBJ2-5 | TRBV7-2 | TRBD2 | TGTGCCAGCAGCTTAACCCTAGCGGAAGAGACCCAGTACTTC | CASSLTLAEETQYF
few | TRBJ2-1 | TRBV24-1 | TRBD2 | TGTGCCACCAGTGATGGGGGCGGGAGGGCCTGGGATGAGCAGTTCTTC | CATSDGGGRAWDEQFF
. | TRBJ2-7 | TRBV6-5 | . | TGTGCCAGCACACCCGGTCACCCCTCCTACGAGCAGTACTTC | CASTPGHPSYEQYF
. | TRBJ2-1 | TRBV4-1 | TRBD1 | TGCGCCAGCAGCCCACACAGGGGCCCCTACAATGAGCAGTTCTTC | CASSPHRGPYNEQFF
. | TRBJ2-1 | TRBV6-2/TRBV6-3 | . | TGTGCCAGCAGTTACGCTTGGGGGCGCGAGGGGCAGTTCTTC | CASSYAWGREGQFF
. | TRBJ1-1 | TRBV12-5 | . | TGTGCTAGTCGGGTCGGGAGAATCAACACTGAAGCTTTCTTT | CASRVGRINTEAFF
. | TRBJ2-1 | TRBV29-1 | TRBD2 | TGCAGCGTTCGCGGGAGACTTAACAATGAGCAGTTCTTC | CSVRGRLNNEQFF
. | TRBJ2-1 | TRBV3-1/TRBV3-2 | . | TGTGCCAGCAGCCAAGATTGGGGGAATGAGCAGTTCTTC | CASSQDWGNEQFF
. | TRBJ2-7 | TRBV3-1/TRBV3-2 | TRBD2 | TGTGCCAGCACCCAGGTACCGGACACTAGCGGAGCACCCTCGACCTACGAGCAGTACTTC | CASTQVPDTSGAPSTYEQYF
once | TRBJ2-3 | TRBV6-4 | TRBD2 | TGTGCCAGCAGTGAGTCAGCGGGAGTGGTTACGCAGTATTTT | CASSESAGVVTQYF